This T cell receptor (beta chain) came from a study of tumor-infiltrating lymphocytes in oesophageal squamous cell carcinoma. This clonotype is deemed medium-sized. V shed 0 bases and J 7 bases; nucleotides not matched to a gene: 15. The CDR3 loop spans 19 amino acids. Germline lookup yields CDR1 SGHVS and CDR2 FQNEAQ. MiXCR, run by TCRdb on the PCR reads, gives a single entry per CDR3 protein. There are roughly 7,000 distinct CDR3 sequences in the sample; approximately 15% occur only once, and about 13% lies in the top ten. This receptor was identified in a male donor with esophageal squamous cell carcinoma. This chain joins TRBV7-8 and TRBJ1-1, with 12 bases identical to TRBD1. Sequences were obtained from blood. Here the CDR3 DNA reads TGTGCCAGCAGCTTAGCGCTATTACAGGGACAGGGGGCGATGATTGAAGCTTTCTTT. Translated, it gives CASSLALLQGQGAMIEAFF.